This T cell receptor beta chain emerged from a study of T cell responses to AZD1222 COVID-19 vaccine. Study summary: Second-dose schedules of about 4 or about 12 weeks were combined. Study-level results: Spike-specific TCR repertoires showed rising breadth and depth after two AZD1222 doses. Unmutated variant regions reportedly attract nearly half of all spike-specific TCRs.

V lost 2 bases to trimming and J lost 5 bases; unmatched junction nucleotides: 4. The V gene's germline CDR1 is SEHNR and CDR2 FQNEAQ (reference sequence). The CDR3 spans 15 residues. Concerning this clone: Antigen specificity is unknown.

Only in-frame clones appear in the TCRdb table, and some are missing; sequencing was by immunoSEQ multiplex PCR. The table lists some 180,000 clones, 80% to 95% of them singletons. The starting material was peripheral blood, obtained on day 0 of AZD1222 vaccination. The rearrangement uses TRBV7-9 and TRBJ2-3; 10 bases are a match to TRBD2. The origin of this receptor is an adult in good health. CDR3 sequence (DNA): TGTGCCAGCAGCTTACTAGCGGGGGCCGAAGATACGCAGTATTTT. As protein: CASSLLAGAEDTQYF.